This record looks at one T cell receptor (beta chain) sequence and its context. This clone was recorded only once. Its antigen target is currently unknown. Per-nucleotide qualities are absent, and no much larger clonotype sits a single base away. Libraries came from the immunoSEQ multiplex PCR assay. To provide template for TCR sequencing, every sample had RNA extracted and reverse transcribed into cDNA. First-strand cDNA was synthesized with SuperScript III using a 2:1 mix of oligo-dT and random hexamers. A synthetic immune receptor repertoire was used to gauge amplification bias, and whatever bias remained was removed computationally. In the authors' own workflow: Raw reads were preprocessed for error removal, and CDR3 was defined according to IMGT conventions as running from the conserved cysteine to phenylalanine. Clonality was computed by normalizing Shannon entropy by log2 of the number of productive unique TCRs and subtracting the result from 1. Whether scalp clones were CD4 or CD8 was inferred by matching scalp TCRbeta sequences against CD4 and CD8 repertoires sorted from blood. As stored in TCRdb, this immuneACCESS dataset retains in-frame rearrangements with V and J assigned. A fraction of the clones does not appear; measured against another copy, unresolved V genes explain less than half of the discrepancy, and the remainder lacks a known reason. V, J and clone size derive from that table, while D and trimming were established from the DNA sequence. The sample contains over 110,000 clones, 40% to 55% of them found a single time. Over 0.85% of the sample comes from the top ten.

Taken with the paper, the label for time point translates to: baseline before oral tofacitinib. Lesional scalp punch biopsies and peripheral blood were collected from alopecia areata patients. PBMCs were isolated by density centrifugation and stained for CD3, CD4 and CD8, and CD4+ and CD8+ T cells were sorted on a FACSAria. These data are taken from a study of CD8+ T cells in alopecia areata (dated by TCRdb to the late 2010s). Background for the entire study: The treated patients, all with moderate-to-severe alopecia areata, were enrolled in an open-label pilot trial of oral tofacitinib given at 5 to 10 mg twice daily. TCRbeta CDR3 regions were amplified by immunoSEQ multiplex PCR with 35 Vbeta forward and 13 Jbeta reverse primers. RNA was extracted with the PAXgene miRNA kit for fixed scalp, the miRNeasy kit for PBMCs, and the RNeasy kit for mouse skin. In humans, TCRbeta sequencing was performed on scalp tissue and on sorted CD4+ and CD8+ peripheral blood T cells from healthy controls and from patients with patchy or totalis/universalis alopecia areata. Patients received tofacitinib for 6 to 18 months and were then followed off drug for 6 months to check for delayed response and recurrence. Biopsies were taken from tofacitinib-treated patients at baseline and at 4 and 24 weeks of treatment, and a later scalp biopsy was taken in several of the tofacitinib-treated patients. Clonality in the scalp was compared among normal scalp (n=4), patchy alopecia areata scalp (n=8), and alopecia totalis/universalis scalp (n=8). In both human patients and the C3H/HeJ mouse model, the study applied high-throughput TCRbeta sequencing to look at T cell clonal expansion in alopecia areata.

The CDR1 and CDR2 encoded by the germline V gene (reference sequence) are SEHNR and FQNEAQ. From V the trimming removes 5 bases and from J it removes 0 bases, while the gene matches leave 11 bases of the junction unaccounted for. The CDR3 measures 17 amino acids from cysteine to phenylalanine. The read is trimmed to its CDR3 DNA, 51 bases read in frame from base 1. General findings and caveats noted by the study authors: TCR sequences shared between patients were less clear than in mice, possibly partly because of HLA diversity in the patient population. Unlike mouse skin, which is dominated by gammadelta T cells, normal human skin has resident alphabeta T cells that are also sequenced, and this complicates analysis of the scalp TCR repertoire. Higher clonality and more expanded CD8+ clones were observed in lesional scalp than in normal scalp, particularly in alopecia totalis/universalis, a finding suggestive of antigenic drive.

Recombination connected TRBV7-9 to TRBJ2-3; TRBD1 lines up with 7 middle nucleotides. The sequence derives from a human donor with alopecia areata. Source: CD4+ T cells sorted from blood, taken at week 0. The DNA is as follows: TGTGCCAGCAGCCCACCCAGACAGGGCGGAAGCACAGATACGCAGTATTTT. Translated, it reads CASSPPRQGGSTDTQYF. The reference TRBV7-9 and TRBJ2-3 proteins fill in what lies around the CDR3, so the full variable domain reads DTGVSQNPRHKITKRGQNVTFRCDPISEHNRLYWYRQTLGQGPEFLTYFQNEAQLEKSRLLSDRFSAERPKGSFSTLEIQRTEQGDSAMYLCASSPPRQGGSTDTQYFGPGTRLTVL.